The subject of this entry is one T cell receptor beta chain. V lost 1 base to trimming and J lost 6 bases; unmatched junction nucleotides: 8. Per germline, CDR1 LGHNA and CDR2 YSLEER. The CDR3 contains 17 residues. The data derive from a study of shared T cell receptors in the human thymus. The assay was immunoSEQ multiplex PCR, and TCRdb's table has in-frame clones only and misses some. This sample has about 660,000 clones, with about 90% found just once. The same specimen was also included in a second study, on human thymus T cells.

Material: thymocytes. The TCR comes from a boy younger than two with a congenital heart defect. This chain joins TRBV4-3 and TRBJ1-4, with 10 bases fitting TRBD1. CDR3 sequence reads: CASSQGTDRGRDEKLFF. The DNA for the CDR3 is TGCGCCAGCAGCCAAGGTACAGACAGGGGGCGGGATGAAAAACTGTTTTTT.